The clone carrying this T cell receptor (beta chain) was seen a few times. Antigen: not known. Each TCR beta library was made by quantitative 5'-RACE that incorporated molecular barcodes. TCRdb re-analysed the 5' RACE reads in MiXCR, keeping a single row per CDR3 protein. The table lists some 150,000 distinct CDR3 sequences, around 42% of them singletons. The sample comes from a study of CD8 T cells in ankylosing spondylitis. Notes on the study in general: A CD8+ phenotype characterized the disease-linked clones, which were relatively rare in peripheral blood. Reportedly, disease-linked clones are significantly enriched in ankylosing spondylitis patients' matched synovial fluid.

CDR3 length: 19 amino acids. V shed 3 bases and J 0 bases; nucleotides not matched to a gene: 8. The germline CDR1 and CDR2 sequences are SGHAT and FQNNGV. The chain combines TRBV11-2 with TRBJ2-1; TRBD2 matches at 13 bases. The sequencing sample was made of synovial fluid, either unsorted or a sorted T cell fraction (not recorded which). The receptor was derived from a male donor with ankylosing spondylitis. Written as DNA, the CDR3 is TGTGCCAGCAGCTTTAGTGGCGGACTAGCGGGAGCCTCCTACAATGAGCAGTTCTTC. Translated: CASSFSGGLAGASYNEQFF.